This section outlines one T cell receptor beta chain sequence together with its context. The data were obtained in a study of cytomegalovirus exposure and HLA in healthy donors. PCR involved 60 Vbeta and 13 Jbeta primers. Sequenced by immunoSEQ multiplex PCR; TCRdb stores in-frame clones only, minus some. The table includes over 150,000 clones, 75% detected once. The origin of this receptor is a woman in her 50s in good health and CMV-seropositive. The sample consisted of PBMCs.

The CDR3: CASNLQGTDEKLFF. The CDR3 DNA sequence: TGTGCCAGTAACTTACAGGGGACGGATGAAAAACTGTTTTTT. The chain combines TRBV2 with TRBJ1-4; 7 bases fit TRBD1. Germline V gene lookup returns CDR1 SNHLY and CDR2 FYNNEI. This CDR3 contains 14 residues. V shed 9 bases and J 6 bases; nucleotides not matched to a gene: 10. Based on the CDR3 plus reference TRBV2 and TRBJ1-4, the full variable domain is EPEVTQTPSHQVTQMGQEVILRCVPISNHLYFYWYRQILGQKVEFLVSFYNNEISEKSEIFDDQFSVERPDGSNFTLKIRSTKLEDSAMYFCASNLQGTDEKLFFGSGTQLSVL.